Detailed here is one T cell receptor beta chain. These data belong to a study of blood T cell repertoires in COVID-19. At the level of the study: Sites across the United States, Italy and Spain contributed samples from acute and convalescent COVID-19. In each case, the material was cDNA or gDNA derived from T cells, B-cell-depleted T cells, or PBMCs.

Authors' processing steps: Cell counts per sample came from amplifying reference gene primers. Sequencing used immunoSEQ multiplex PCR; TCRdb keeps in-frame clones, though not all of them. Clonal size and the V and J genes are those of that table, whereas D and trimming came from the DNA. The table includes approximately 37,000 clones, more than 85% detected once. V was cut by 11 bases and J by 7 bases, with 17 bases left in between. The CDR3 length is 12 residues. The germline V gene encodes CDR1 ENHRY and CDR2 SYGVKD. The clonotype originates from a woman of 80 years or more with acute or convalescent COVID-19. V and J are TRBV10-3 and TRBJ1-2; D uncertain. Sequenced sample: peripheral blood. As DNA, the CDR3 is TGTGCCGCCTATCAGGAGGGAGCTGGCTACACCTTC. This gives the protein CAAYQEGAGYTF.